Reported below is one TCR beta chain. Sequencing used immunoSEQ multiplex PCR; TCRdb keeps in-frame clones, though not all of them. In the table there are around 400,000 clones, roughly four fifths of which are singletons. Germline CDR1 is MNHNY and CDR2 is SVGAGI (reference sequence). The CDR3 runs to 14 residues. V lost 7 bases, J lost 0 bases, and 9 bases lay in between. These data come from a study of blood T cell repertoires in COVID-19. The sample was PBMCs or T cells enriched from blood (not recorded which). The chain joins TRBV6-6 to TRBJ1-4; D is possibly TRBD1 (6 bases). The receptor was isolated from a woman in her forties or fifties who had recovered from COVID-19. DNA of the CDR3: TGTGCCAGCAAGGGGGTTGCAACTAATGAAAAACTGTTTTTT. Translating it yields CASKGVATNEKLFF.